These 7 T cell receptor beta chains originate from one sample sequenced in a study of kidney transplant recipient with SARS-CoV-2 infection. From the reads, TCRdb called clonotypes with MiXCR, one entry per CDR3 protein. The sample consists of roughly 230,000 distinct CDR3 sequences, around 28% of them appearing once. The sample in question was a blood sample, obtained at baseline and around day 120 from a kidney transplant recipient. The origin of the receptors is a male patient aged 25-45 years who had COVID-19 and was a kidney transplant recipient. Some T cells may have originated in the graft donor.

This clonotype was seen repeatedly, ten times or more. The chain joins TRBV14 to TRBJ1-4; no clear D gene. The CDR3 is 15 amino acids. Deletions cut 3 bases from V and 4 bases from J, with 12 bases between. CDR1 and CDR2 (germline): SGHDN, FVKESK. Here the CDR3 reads CASSQRAGFNEKLFF. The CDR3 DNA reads TGTGCCAGCAGCCAGAGGGCAGGTTTTAATGAAAAACTGTTTTTT.

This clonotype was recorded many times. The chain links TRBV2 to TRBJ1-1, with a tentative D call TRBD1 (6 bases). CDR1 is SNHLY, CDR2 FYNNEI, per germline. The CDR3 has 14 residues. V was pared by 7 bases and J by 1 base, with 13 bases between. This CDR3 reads CASIPGHGNTEAFF. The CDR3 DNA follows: TGTGCCAGCATCCCGGGACACGGGAACACTGAAGCTTTCTTT.

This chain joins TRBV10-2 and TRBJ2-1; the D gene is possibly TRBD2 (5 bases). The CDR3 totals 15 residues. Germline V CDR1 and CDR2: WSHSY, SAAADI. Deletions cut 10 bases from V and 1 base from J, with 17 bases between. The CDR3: CATRRTGGSYNEQFF. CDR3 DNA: TGCGCCACCAGGCGGACTGGCGGTTCCTACAATGAGCAGTTCTTC.

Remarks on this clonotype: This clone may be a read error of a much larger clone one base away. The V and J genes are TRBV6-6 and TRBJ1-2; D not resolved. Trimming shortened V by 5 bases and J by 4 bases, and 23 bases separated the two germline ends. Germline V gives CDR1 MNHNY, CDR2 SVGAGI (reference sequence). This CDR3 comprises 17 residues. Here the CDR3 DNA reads TGTGCCAGCAGTGCGTATCAAGGTGGGAGAAAGACCTATGGCTACACCTTC. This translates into CASSAYQGGRKTYGYTF.

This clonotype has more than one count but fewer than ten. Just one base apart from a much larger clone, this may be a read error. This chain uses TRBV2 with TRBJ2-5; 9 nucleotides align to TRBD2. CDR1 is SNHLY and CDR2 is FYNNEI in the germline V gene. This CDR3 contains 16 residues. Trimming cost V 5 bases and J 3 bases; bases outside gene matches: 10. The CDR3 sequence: CASSTSDSGGKETQYF. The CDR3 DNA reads TGTGCCAGCAGTACCTCTGATAGCGGGGGAAAAGAGACCCAGTACTTC.

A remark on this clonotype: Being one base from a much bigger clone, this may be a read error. The CDR3 nucleotides read TGTGCCAGCGATCGCGGGGGAGAATCCTACGAGCAGTACGTC. The encoded protein is CASDRGGESYEQYV. V gene TRBV6-2 or TRBV6-3 combines with J gene TRBJ2-7, with 7 bases that match TRBD2. CDR1 is MNHEY and CDR2 is SVGEGT in the germline V gene. Trimming cost V 8 bases and J 1 base; bases outside gene matches: 8. The CDR3 is 14 residues long.

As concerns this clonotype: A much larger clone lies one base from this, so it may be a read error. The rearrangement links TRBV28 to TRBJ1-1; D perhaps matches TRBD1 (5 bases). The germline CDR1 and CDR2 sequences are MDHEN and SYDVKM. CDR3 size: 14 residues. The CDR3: CAGRRLQEGTEAFF. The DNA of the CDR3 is TGTGCCGGCAGACGATTACAGGAGGGCACTGAAGCTTTCTTT. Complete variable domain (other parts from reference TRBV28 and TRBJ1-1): DVKVTQSSRYLVKRTGEKVFLECVQDMDHENMFWYRQDPGLGLRLIYFSYDVKMKEKGDIPEGYSVSREKKERFSLILESASTNQTSMYLCAGRRLQEGTEAFFGQGTRLTVV.